This TCR beta chain was profiled in a study of T cell changes during pregnancy in multiple sclerosis. Clones were sequenced by immunoSEQ multiplex PCR, and TCRdb holds only the in-frame ones, with some missing. The table records over 30,000 clones, just over 85% of them present only once. The CDR3 is made up of 15 amino acids. Germline-derived CDR1 and CDR2 are SGHRS and YFSETQ. V shed 3 bases and J 4 bases; nucleotides not matched to a gene: 9. The sequence was collected from a female donor with multiple sclerosis, enrolled in a pregnancy study. The chain uses TRBV5-1 and TRBJ2-7; 8 nucleotides agree with TRBD1. The material was CD4+ T cells from peripheral blood mononuclear cells, obtained before pregnancy. The CDR3 is CASSSSGGAGYEQYF. As DNA, the CDR3 is TGCGCCAGCAGCTCATCAGGGGGCGCGGGATACGAGCAGTACTTC.